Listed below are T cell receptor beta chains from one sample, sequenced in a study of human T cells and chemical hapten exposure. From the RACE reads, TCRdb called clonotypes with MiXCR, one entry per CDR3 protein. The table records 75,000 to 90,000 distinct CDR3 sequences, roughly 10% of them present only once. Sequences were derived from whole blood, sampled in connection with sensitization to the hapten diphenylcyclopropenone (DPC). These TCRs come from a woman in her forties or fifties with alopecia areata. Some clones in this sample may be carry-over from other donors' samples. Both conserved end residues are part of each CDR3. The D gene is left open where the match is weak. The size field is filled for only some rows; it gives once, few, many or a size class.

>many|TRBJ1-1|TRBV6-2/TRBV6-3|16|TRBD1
TGTGCCAGCAGTCAATGGGGCACAGGGGAGAACACTGAAGCTTTCTTT
CASSQWGTGENTEAFF
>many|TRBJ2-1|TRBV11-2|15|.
TGTGCCAGCACAGGGGGCGGGAGGACTTACAATGAGCAGTTCTTC
CASTGGGRTYNEQFF
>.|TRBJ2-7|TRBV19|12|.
TGTACGGAAAGGGCTTCATCCTACGAGCAGTACTTC
CTERASSYEQYF
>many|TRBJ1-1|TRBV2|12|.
TGTGCCAGCAGTGAACGGCCCACTGAAGCTTTCTTT
CASSERPTEAFF
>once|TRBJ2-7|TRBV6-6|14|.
TGTGCCAGCAGTTACCGGGACTGGAACTACGAGCAGTACTTC
CASSYRDWNYEQYF
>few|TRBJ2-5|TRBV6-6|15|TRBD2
TGTGCCAGCAGTCGGACTAGCGGGAGTGGCGAGACCCAGTACTTC
CASSRTSGSGETQYF
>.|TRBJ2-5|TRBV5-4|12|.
TGTGCCAGCGCCGTCGAGAGGGGGACCCAGTACTTC
CASAVERGTQYF
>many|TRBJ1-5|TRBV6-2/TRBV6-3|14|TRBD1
TGTGCCAGCAGAAAGGGACAGATCAATCAGCCCCAGCATTTT
CASRKGQINQPQHF
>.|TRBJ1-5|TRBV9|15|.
TGTGCCAGCAGCCGGGACACGGGGAAGAATCAGCCCCAGCATTTT
CASSRDTGKNQPQHF
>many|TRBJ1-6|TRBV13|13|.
TGTGCCAGCAGCCAACGACCTAATTCACCCCTCCACTTT
CASSQRPNSPLHF
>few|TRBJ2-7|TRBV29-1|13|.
TGCAGCGTTGGGAGTGGGGGGCCCTACGAGCAGTACTTC
CSVGSGGPYEQYF
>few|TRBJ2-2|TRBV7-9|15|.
TGTGCCAGCAGCTTAGGGGGGTCGAACACCGGGGAGCTGTTTTTT
CASSLGGSNTGELFF
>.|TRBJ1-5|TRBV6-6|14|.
TGTGCCAGCAGTTTCCAGACAGGTAATCAGCCCCAGCATTTT
CASSFQTGNQPQHF
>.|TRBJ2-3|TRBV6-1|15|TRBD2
TGTGCCAGCAGTGAGTTAGCGGGAGGAGGGGATACGCAGTATTTT
CASSELAGGGDTQYF
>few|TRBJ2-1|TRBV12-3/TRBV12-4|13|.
TGTGCCAGCAGTCGCCGGGACTCCTACGAGCAGTTCTTC
CASSRRDSYEQFF
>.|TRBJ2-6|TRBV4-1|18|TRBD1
TGCGCCAGCAGCCAAGGACAGGGCTCAGGCTCTGGGGCCAACGTCCTGACTTTC
CASSQGQGSGSGANVLTF
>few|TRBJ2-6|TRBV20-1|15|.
TGCAGTGCTCCCGGCGGGCGCTCTGGGGCCAACGTCCTGACTTTC
CSAPGGRSGANVLTF
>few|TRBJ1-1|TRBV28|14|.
TGTGCCACTTTGTCTAATGGGTTCGGCACTGAAGCTTTCTTT
CATLSNGFGTEAFF
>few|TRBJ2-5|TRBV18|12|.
TGTGCCAGCTCACGAGACCAAGAGACCCAGTACTTC
CASSRDQETQYF
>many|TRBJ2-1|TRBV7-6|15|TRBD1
TGTGCCAGCAGCGGCGGGGGACAGGGGGAAAATGAGCAGTTCTTC
CASSGGGQGENEQFF
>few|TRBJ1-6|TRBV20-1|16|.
TGCAGTGCTAGAGATCGAAGAGGAGTCTATAATTCACCCCTCCACTTT
CSARDRRGVYNSPLHF
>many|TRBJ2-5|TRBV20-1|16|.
TGCAGTGCTAGAGATCGGAGGGTGGGGGTCCAAGAGACCCAGTACTTC
CSARDRRVGVQETQYF
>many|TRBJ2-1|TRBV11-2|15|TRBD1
TGTGCCAGCAGCTCGGGACAGAGCTCCTACAATGAGCAGTTCTTC
CASSSGQSSYNEQFF
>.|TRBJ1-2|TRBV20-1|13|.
TGCAGTGCTCCTACATCGACGGGCTATGGCTACACCTTC
CSAPTSTGYGYTF
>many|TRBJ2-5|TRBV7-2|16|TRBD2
TGTGCCAGCAGCTTGGGGGGTTTAGGGAGGGGAGAGACCCAGTACTTC
CASSLGGLGRGETQYF
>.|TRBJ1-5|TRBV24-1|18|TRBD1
TGTGCCACCAGTGATCCCGGGACAGGGCCTTCCGGCAATCAGCCCCAGCATTTT
CATSDPGTGPSGNQPQHF
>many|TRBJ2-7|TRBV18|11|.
TGTGCCAGCTCAGTAGGGAACGAGCAGTACTTC
CASSVGNEQYF
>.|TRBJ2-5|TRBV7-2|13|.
TGTGCCAGCAGCTTAAGGAGGGTCCAGACCCAGTACTTC
CASSLRRVQTQYF
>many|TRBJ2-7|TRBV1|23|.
TGCACCAGCAGCCAGCCCGACAGACTAGCACAGACTAGCGGGAGTTCCCCAGGGGACGAGCAGTACTTC
CTSSQPDRLAQTSGSSPGDEQYF
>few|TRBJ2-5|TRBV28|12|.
TGTGCCAGCAGTTTTGCCACCATGACCCAGTACTTC
CASSFATMTQYF
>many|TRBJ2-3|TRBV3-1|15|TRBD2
TGTGCCAGCAGTCAACGAGCGGGAGCAGCAGATACGCAGTATTTT
CASSQRAGAADTQYF
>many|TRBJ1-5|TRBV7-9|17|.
TGTGCCAGCAGCTTAGTTCTCCCGGACACTCCGGGGGAGCCCCAGCATTTT
CASSLVLPDTPGEPQHF
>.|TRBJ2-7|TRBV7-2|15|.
TGTGCCAGCAGCCCCACGGGGAAAAGGTCCTACGAGCAGTACTTC
CASSPTGKRSYEQYF
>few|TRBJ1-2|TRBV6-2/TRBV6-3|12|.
TGTGCCAGCAGTTACCCTGCGGCCGGCTACACCTTC
CASSYPAAGYTF
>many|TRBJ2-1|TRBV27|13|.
TGTGCCAGCAGTTTCCCCGGGACGGGCGGGCAGTTCTTC
CASSFPGTGGQFF
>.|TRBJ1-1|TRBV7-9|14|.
TGTGCCAGCACCTTAAGGGCGCCGGTGACTGAAGCTTTCTTT
CASTLRAPVTEAFF
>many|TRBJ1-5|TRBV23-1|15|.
TGCGCCACCACGTCAGGGGAGAGCGGCAATCAGCCCCAGCATTTT
CATTSGESGNQPQHF
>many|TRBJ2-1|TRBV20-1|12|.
TGCAGTGCTAGGGACGGGATGGATGAGCAGTTCTTC
CSARDGMDEQFF
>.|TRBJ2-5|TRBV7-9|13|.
TGTGCCAGCAGCTTATTAGGGGGAGAGACCCAGTACTTC
CASSLLGGETQYF
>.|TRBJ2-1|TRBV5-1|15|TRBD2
TGCGCCAGCAGCCCCGGTGGGGGAGGGCGCAATGAGCAGTTCTTC
CASSPGGGGRNEQFF